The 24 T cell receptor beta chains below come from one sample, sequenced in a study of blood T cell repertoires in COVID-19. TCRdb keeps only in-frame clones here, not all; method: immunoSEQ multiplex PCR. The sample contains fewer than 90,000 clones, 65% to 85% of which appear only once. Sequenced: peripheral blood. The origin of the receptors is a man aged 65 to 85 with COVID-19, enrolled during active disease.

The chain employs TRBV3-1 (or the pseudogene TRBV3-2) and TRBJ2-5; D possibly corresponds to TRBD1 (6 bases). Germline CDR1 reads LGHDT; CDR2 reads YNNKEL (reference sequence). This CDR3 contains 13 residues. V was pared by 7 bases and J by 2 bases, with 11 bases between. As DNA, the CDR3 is TGTGCCAGCACTACCGGACAGCAAGAGACCCAGTACTTC. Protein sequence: CASTTGQQETQYF.

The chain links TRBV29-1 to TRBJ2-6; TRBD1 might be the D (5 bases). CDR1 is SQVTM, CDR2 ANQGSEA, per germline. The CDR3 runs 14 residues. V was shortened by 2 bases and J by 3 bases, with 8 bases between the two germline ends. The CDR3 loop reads CSVEQGGGANVLTF. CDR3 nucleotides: TGCAGCGTTGAACAGGGCGGTGGGGCCAACGTCCTGACTTTC.

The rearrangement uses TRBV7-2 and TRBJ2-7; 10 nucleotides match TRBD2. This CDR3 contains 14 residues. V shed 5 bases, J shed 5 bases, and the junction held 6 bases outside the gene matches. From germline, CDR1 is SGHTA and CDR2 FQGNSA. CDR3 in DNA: TGTGCCAGCAGCCTTAGCGGGAGGAGGGACGAGCAGTACTTC. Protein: CASSLSGRRDEQYF.

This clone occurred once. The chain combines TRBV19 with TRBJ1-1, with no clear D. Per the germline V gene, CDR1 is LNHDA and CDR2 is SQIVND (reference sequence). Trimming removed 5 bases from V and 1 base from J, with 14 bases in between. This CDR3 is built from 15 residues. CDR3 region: CASSGRIHSNTEAFF. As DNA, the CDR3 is TGTGCCAGTAGTGGGAGAATACACTCGAACACTGAAGCTTTCTTT.

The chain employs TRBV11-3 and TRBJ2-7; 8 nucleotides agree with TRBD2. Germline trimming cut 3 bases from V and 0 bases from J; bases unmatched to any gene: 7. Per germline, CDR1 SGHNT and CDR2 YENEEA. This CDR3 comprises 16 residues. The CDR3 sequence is CASSFGLAQNSYEQYF. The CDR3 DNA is TGTGCCAGCAGCTTCGGACTAGCTCAAAACTCCTACGAGCAGTACTTC.

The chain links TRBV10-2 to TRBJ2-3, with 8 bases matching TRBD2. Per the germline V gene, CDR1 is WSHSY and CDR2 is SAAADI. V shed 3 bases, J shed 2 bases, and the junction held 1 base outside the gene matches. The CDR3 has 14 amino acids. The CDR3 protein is CASSDSGATDTQYF. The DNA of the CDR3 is TGCGCCAGCAGTGATAGCGGGGCCACAGATACGCAGTATTTT.

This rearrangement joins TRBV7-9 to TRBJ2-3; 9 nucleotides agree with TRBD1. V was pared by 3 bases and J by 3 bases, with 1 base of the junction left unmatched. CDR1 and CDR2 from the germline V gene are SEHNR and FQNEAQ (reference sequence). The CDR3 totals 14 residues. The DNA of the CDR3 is TGTGCCAGCAGCTTGGGACAGGGAACAGATACGCAGTATTTT. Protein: CASSLGQGTDTQYF.

The CDR3 reads CASSKNEAGPLPPGANVLTF. Here the CDR3 DNA reads TGTGCCAGCAGCAAAAACGAAGCAGGCCCCCTCCCCCCCGGGGCCAACGTCCTGACTTTC. This chain links TRBV21-1 with TRBJ2-6; no check of the table's D call, TRBD1, against the DNA was made. TRBV21-1 constitutes a pseudogene. This CDR3 is 20 amino acids long.

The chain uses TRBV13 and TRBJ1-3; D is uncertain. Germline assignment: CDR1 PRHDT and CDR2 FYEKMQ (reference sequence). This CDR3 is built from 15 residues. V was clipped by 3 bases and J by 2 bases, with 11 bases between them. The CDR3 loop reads CASSFGRRTGNTIYF. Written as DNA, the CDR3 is TGTGCCAGCAGCTTCGGACGGAGGACTGGAAACACCATATATTTT.

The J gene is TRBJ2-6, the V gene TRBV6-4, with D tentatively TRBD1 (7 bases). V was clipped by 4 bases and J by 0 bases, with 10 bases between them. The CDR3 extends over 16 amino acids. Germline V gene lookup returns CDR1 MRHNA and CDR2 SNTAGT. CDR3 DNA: TGTGCCAGCAGTGGCGGGACAGCCTCTGGGGCCAACGTCCTGACTTTC. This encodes CASSGGTASGANVLTF.

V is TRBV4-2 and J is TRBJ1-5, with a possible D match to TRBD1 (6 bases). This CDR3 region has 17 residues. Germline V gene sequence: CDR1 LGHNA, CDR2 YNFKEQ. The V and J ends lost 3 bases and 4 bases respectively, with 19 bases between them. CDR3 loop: CASSQDIGGIRNQPQHF. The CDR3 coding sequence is TGTGCCAGCAGCCAGGACATTGGGGGCATACGTAATCAGCCCCAGCATTTT.

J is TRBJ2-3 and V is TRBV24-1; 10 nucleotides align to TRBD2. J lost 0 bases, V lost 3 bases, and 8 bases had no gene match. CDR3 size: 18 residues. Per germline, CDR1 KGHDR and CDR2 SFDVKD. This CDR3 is CATSDPLAGDTSTDTQYF. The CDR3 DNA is TGTGCCACCAGTGATCCCCTAGCGGGAGATACTAGCACAGATACGCAGTATTTT.

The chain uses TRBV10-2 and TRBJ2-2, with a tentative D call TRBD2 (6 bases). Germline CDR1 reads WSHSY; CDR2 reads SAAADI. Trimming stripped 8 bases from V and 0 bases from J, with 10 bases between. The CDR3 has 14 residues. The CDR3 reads CASGGTTNTGELFF. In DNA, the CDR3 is TGCGCCAGCGGGGGGACGACGAACACCGGGGAGCTGTTTTTT.

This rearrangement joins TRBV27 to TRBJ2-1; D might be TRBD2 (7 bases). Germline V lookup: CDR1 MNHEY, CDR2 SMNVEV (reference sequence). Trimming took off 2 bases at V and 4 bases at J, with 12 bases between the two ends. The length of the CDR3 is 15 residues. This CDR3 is CASSLEAGAYNEQFF. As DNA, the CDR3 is TGTGCCAGCAGTTTAGAGGCGGGGGCATACAATGAGCAGTTCTTC.

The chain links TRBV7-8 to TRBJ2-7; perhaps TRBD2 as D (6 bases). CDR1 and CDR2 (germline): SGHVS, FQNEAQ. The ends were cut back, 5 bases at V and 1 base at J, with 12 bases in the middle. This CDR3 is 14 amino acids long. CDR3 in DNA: TGTGCCAGCAGCCGAATGCGGGGTTCCTACGAGCAGTACTTC. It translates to CASSRMRGSYEQYF.

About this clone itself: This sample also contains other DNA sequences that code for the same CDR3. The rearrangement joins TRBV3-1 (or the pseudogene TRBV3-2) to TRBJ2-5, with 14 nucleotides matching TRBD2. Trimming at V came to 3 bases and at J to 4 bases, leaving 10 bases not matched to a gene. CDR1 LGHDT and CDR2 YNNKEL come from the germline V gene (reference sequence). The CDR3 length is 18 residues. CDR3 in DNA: TGTGCCAGCAGCCACCGACGACTAGCGGGAGGGCCGGGAGAGACCCAGTACTTC. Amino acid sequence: CASSHRRLAGGPGETQYF.

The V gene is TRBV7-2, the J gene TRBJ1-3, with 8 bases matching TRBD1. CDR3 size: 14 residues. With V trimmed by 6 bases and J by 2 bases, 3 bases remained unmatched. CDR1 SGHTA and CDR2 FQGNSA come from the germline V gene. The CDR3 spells CASSRGQAGNTIYF. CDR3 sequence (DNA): TGTGCCAGCAGTCGGGGACAGGCTGGAAACACCATATATTTT.

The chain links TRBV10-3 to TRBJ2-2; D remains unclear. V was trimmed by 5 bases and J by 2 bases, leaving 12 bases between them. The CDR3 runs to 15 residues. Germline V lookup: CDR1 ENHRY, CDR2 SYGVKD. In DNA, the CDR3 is TGTGCCATCAGTTTCACTGGCGGAAACACCGGGGAGCTGTTTTTT. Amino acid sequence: CAISFTGGNTGELFF.

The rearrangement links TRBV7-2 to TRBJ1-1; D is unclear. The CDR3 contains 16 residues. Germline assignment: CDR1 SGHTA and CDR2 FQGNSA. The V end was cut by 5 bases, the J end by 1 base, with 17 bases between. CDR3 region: CASSLTPGSGNTEAFF. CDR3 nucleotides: TGTGCCAGCAGCCTAACGCCGGGGTCTGGGAACACTGAAGCTTTCTTT.

The CDR3 coding sequence is TGCGCCAGCAGCGACGAATCCCCAGGGGGCTGGGTCGCTGGGGCCAACGTCCTGACTTTC. It codes for CASSDESPGGWVAGANVLTF. The rearrangement links TRBV5-1 to TRBJ2-6, with 8 bases that match TRBD1. V lost 4 bases to trimming and J lost 2 bases; unmatched junction nucleotides: 17. Germline CDR1 and CDR2: SGHRS and YFSETQ. The CDR3 contains 20 residues.

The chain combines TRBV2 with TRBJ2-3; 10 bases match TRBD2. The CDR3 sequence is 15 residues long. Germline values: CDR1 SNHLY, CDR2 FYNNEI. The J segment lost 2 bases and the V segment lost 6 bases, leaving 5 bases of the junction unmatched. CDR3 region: CASRALAGVTDTQYF. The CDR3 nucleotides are TGTGCCAGCAGGGCTCTAGCGGGAGTCACAGATACGCAGTATTTT.

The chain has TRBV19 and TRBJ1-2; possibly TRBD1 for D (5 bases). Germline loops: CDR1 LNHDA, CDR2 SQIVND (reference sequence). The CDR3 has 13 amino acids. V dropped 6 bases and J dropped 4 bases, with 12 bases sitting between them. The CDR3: CASRPRDSYGYTF. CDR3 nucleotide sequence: TGTGCCAGTAGACCTCGGGACTCCTATGGCTACACCTTC.

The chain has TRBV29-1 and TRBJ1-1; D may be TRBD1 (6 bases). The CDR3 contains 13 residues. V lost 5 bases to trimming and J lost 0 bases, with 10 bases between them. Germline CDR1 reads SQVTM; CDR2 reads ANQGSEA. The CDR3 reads CSVRTVLNTEAFF. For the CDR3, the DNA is TGCAGCGTTCGGACAGTATTGAACACTGAAGCTTTCTTT.

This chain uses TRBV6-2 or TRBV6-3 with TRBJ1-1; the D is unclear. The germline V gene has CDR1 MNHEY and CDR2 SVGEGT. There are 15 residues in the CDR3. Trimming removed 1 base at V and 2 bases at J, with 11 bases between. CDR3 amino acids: CASSYLRTRNTEAFF. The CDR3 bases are TGTGCCAGCAGTTACTTAAGAACAAGAAACACTGAAGCTTTCTTT.